These 29 T cell receptor beta chains were sequenced from one sample in a study of stem cell transplantation in POMP-related autoinflammatory disease. Assay used: immunoSEQ multiplex PCR; TCRdb lists only in-frame clones, some missing. The table records around 9,000 clones, over 75% of them present only once. Sequencing used CD8+ T cells from PBMCs, obtained after stem cell transplantation. Receptors originate from a human patient with POMP-related autoinflammation and immune dysregulation (PRAID). Among the T cells, some may be from the graft donor.

The chain uses TRBV11-2 and TRBJ2-7; D is undetermined. CDR1 and CDR2 from the germline V gene are SGHAT and FQNNGV. CDR3 length: 13 residues. Trimming stripped 1 base from V and 2 bases from J, with 6 bases between. This CDR3 is CASSLGLTYEQYF. CDR3 bases: TGTGCCAGCAGCTTAGGCCTTACCTACGAGCAGTACTTC.

The rearrangement uses TRBV3-1 (or the pseudogene TRBV3-2) and TRBJ2-3; D gene uncertain. V was cut by 0 bases and J by 2 bases, with 12 bases left in between. This CDR3 has 16 amino acids. Germline V CDR1 and CDR2: LGHDT, YNNKEL (reference sequence). The CDR3 DNA reads as TGTGCCAGCAGCCAAGATGGGTTGGGGTCCACAGATACGCAGTATTTT. Its protein is CASSQDGLGSTDTQYF.

The CDR3 nucleotides are TGTGCCAGCAGTTATAACAGGGTGGGAGATACGCAGTATTTT. Translation gives CASSYNRVGDTQYF. The chain has TRBV6-5 and TRBJ2-3; D is perhaps TRBD1 (6 bases). Germline values: CDR1 MNHEY, CDR2 SVGAGI. V shed 3 bases and J shed 5 bases, with 12 bases lying between them. The CDR3 sequence is 14 residues long.

The DNA of the CDR3 is TGTGCCAGCAGTTACTCGAGGCAGGTCTATAATTCACCCCTCCACTTT. Residues: CASSYSRQVYNSPLHF. The genes are TRBV6-5 and TRBJ1-6; no firm D call. The CDR3 is made up of 16 amino acids. The ends were cut back, 0 bases at V and 3 bases at J, with 9 bases in the middle. Germline assignment: CDR1 MNHEY and CDR2 SVGAGI.

V usage is TRBV28 and J usage is TRBJ2-2, with D maybe TRBD1 (6 bases). Germline CDR1 reads MDHEN; CDR2 reads SYDVKM. The V end lost 6 bases, the J end lost 2 bases, and 13 bases lay between the germline ends. This CDR3 is built from 15 residues. The CDR3 spells CASSTRQANTGELFF. CDR3 coding DNA: TGTGCCAGCAGCACTCGACAGGCTAACACCGGGGAGCTGTTTTTT.

The chain joins TRBV30 to TRBJ2-3; 9 nucleotides align to TRBD1. Germline CDR1 and CDR2: GTSNPN and SVGIG (reference sequence). The ends lost 0 bases at V and 0 bases at J; junction bases unmatched: 4. The CDR3 consists of 16 residues. The CDR3 spells CAWSVGQGESTDTQYF. The CDR3 DNA reads TGTGCCTGGAGTGTGGGACAGGGAGAAAGCACAGATACGCAGTATTTT.

The chain combines TRBV15 with TRBJ1-4; 8 bases map to TRBD1. The CDR3 is made up of 15 amino acids. J gave up 1 base and V 7 bases, and 5 bases lay outside the gene matches. Germline assignment: CDR1 LNHNV and CDR2 YYDKDF (reference sequence). The CDR3 sequence is CATTDRGGTNEKLFF. In DNA form, the CDR3 reads TGTGCCACCACCGACAGGGGCGGAACTAATGAAAAACTGTTTTTT.

This sequence joins TRBV2 and TRBJ1-4; D uncertain. V gave up 1 base and J gave up 6 bases, with 6 bases separating them. This CDR3 region has 13 residues. The germline CDR1 and CDR2 sequences are SNHLY and FYNNEI. CDR3 bases: TGTGCCAGCAGTGAAGTTACAGATGAAAAACTGTTTTTT. Protein product: CASSEVTDEKLFF.

The chain joins TRBV27 to TRBJ2-7; 13 bases align to TRBD2. The CDR3 is 18 residues long. Germline V gene sequence: CDR1 MNHEY, CDR2 SMNVEV (reference sequence). Trimming took 0 bases from V and 0 from J; bases not matched to a gene: 5. DNA for the CDR3: TGTGCCAGCAGTTTATCGGGACTAGCGGGACGGAGCTCCTACGAGCAGTACTTC. Protein product: CASSLSGLAGRSSYEQYF.

V is TRBV6-1 and J is TRBJ2-6; D is ambiguous. CDR1 and CDR2 from the germline V gene are MNHNS and SASEGT. The ends were cut back, 3 bases at V and 1 base at J, with 7 bases in the middle. CDR3 length equals 15 residues. CDR3 in amino acids: CASSDGLSGANVLTF. CDR3 sequence (DNA): TGTGCCAGCAGTGACGGGTTATCTGGGGCCAACGTCCTGACTTTC.

This chain joins TRBV27 and TRBJ2-5; D unresolved. The CDR3 has 14 residues. V dropped 2 bases and J dropped 0 bases, with 7 bases sitting between them. CDR1 and CDR2 (germline): MNHEY, SMNVEV (reference sequence). The CDR3: CASSLDKYQETQYF. The CDR3 bases are TGTGCCAGCAGTTTAGATAAGTACCAAGAGACCCAGTACTTC.

For this clone: The same CDR3 is also encoded by other DNA sequences in this sample. CDR3 protein: CASSPPQGRTDTQYF. The DNA of the CDR3 is TGTGCCAGCTCACCACCCCAGGGGAGAACAGATACGCAGTATTTT. The chain is built from TRBV18 and TRBJ2-3; tentatively, D is TRBD1 (6 bases). The CDR3 totals 15 residues. Looked up from germline, CDR1 is KGHSH and CDR2 is LQKENI. V was pared by 0 bases and J by 3 bases, with 10 bases between.

This sequence joins TRBV7-9 and TRBJ2-3; no definite D call. V was trimmed by 1 base and J by 6 bases, leaving 11 bases between them. The CDR3 has 14 amino acids. Looked up from germline, CDR1 is SEHNR and CDR2 is FQNEAQ (reference sequence). CDR3 loop: CASSLGAPDDTQYF. The CDR3 nucleotides are TGTGCCAGCAGCTTAGGTGCGCCGGACGATACGCAGTATTTT. Full variable domain (missing parts from reference TRBV7-9 and TRBJ2-3): DTGVSQNPRHKITKRGQNVTFRCDPISEHNRLYWYRQTLGQGPEFLTYFQNEAQLEKSRLLSDRFSAERPKGSFSTLEIQRTEQGDSAMYLCASSLGAPDDTQYFGPGTRLTVL.

This rearrangement joins TRBV4-1 to TRBJ2-7, with TRBD2 as a possible D gene (6 bases). V lost 4 bases and J 4 bases, leaving 20 bases between the germline ends. Per germline, CDR1 MGHRA and CDR2 YSYEKL. The CDR3 is made up of 16 amino acids. CDR3 sequence: CASSLKVGRPQYEQYF. Written as DNA, the CDR3 is TGCGCCAGCAGCCTGAAAGTGGGGAGGCCGCAGTACGAGCAGTACTTC.

The V gene is TRBV15, the J gene TRBJ1-6; no clear D gene. Germline loops: CDR1 LNHNV, CDR2 YYDKDF (reference sequence). This CDR3 contains 14 residues. V was clipped by 0 bases and J by 10 bases, with 10 bases between them. The CDR3: CATSRDAGWSPLHF. In DNA, the CDR3 is TGTGCCACCAGCAGAGACGCGGGGTGGTCACCCCTCCACTTT.

The CDR3 DNA is TGTGCCAGCAGCCTATCTTTCACCGGGGAGCTGTTTTTT. Amino acid sequence: CASSLSFTGELFF. The chain combines TRBV5-5 with TRBJ2-2, with no clear D. This CDR3 is built from 13 residues. Germline CDR1 is SGHKS and CDR2 is YYEKEE (reference sequence). Between the trimmed V and J ends, which lost 4 bases and 4 bases, there was a span of 8 bases.

In this sample, this clone turned up once. This chain joins TRBV4-1 and TRBJ1-6; a weak D match, TRBD1 (5 bases). The CDR3 has 16 amino acids. V was pared by 1 base and J by 6 bases, with 13 bases between. Germline lookup yields CDR1 MGHRA and CDR2 YSYEKL. CDR3 sequence (DNA): TGCGCCAGCAGCCAAGTGGGGGGGGGAAGTAATTCACCCCTCCACTTT. Its translation: CASSQVGGGSNSPLHF.

The rearrangement uses TRBV5-1 and TRBJ2-7; 12 nucleotides agree with TRBD1. With V trimmed by 5 bases and J by 6 bases, 9 bases remained unmatched. Germline assignment: CDR1 SGHRS and CDR2 YFSETQ. The CDR3 sequence is 15 residues long. This CDR3 reads CASRLYGTGGAEQYF. The DNA for the CDR3 is TGCGCCAGCAGATTATACGGGACAGGGGGCGCCGAGCAGTACTTC.

The chain carries TRBV27 and TRBJ1-1, with 8 bases matching TRBD1. This CDR3 is 12 amino acids long. The V gene end was trimmed by 6 bases and the J gene end by 7 bases; junction bases not matched to a gene: 4. Germline V gene lookup returns CDR1 MNHEY and CDR2 SMNVEV (reference sequence). DNA of the CDR3: TGTGCCAGCAGCCCGGGACAGGATGAAGCTTTCTTT. This sequence encodes CASSPGQDEAFF.

The chain carries TRBV3-1 (or the pseudogene TRBV3-2) and TRBJ2-1, with D possibly called TRBD1 or TRBD2 (5 bases each). CDR1 is LGHDT, CDR2 YNNKEL, per germline (reference sequence). Trimming took 3 bases from V and 5 from J, leaving 11 bases between them. This CDR3 spans 14 amino acids. The CDR3 DNA follows: TGTGCCAGCAGCCATAGGGACCTTGACAATGAGCAGTTCTTC. Translation gives CASSHRDLDNEQFF.

The chain couples TRBV4-1 to TRBJ2-7; D is undetermined. This CDR3 has 14 residues. V lost 2 bases, J lost 0 bases, and 8 bases lay in between. Germline CDR1 reads MGHRA; CDR2 reads YSYEKL. Here the CDR3 DNA reads TGCGCCAGCAGCCAATTCGCAGTCTCCTACGAGCAGTACTTC. Protein sequence: CASSQFAVSYEQYF.

The chain is built from TRBV5-5 and TRBJ1-3; TRBD1 matches 7 bases. The CDR3 covers 13 residues. After removal of 2 bases from V and 14 bases from J, the junction contained 10 bases not matched to a gene. CDR1 SGHKS and CDR2 YYEKEE come from the germline V gene (reference sequence). CDR3 region: CASSLPGQRVLYF. The CDR3 DNA follows: TGTGCCAGCAGCTTACCGGGACAGCGGGTCTTATATTTT.

The chain is built from TRBV28 and TRBJ1-5; D is perhaps TRBD1 (5 bases). V dropped 6 bases and J dropped 1 base, with 19 bases sitting between them. Looked up from germline, CDR1 is MDHEN and CDR2 is SYDVKM. CDR3 length: 17 residues. Here the CDR3 DNA reads TGTGCCAGCAGCCTCCTAATGGGGCAGGAAAGCAATCAGCCCCAGCATTTT. Translating it yields CASSLLMGQESNQPQHF. Filled out from reference TRBV28 and TRBJ1-5, the complete variable domain reads DVKVTQSSRYLVKRTGEKVFLECVQDMDHENMFWYRQDPGLGLRLIYFSYDVKMKEKGDIPEGYSVSREKKERFSLILESASTNQTSMYLCASSLLMGQESNQPQHFGDGTRLSIL.

This rearrangement joins TRBV27 to TRBJ2-3; the D is unclear. Germline V gives CDR1 MNHEY, CDR2 SMNVEV (reference sequence). V lost 0 bases, J lost 0 bases, and 13 bases lay in between. This CDR3 contains 17 residues. Here the CDR3 DNA reads TGTGCCAGCAGTTTATCCGCATCGACCTCTAGCACAGATACGCAGTATTTT. Its translation: CASSLSASTSSTDTQYF.

The gene calls are TRBV29-1 and TRBJ2-3; D perhaps matches TRBD1 (5 bases). Germline CDR1 SQVTM, CDR2 ANQGSEA. V was clipped by 5 bases and J by 5 bases, with 14 bases between them. CDR3 length equals 13 residues. DNA of the CDR3: TGCAGCGTTTATGGCGGAAGGGGAGATACGCAGTATTTT. Translation gives CSVYGGRGDTQYF.

The genes are TRBV13 and TRBJ1-6; D gene unclear. Trimming stripped 4 bases from V and 4 bases from J, with 8 bases between. This CDR3 comprises 14 residues. From germline, CDR1 is PRHDT and CDR2 FYEKMQ (reference sequence). CDR3 DNA sequence: TGTGCCAGCAGCTCTACGGGATATAATTCACCCCTCCACTTT. Amino acids: CASSSTGYNSPLHF.

The chain joins TRBV19 to TRBJ2-3, with TRBD2 identical over 10 bases. V shed 4 bases, J shed 2 bases, and the junction held 6 bases outside the gene matches. CDR1 is LNHDA, CDR2 SQIVND, per germline (reference sequence). The CDR3 consists of 16 residues. The CDR3 DNA is TGTGCCAGTAGTAGTAAACTAGCGGGGATCACAGATACGCAGTATTTT. It codes for CASSSKLAGITDTQYF.

The V call is TRBV11-2, the J call TRBJ2-5; D is tentatively TRBD1 or TRBD2 (5 bases each). CDR1 SGHAT and CDR2 FQNNGV come from the germline V gene. The V gene lost 4 bases and the J gene lost 4 bases, with 13 bases spanning the gap. This CDR3 has 14 amino acids. The CDR3 region has the DNA TGTGCCAGCAGCTCCCCTCGGGGACCAGAGACCCAGTACTTC. Residues: CASSSPRGPETQYF. The full variable domain, its missing parts supplied by reference TRBV11-2 and TRBJ2-5, is EAGVAQSPRYKIIEKRQSVAFWCNPISGHATLYWYQQILGQGPKLLIQFQNNGVVDDSQLPKDRFSAERLKGVDSTLKIQPAKLEDSAVYLCASSSPRGPETQYFGPGTRLLVL.

The CDR3 DNA reads TGTGCCAGCAGCCGAGACAGGGACAATGAGCAGTTCTTC. It codes for CASSRDRDNEQFF. The genes are TRBV5-4 and TRBJ2-1; 7 nucleotides line up with TRBD1. The CDR3 totals 13 residues. The germline CDR1 and CDR2 sequences are SGHNT and YYREEE (reference sequence). J gave up 5 bases and V 4 bases, and 3 bases lay outside the gene matches.